This TCR beta chain was sequenced in a study of response to subunit inactivated influenza vaccine. CDR3 length equals 18 residues. Trimming removed 4 bases from V and 0 bases from J; junction bases left unmatched: 6. The germline V gene encodes CDR1 LGHDT and CDR2 YNNKEL (reference sequence). The study, taken as a whole, reports: Few additional T cells are recruited per seasonal influenza vaccination, authors suggested.

This clonotype was picked up a small number of times. As yet, its antigen is unknown. One entry per CDR3 protein results from TCRdb running MiXCR on the RT-PCR reads. This table has a few hundred thousand distinct CDR3 sequences, roughly 11% appearing once. This TCR was sampled from a man aged 50-59 years who received an inactivated influenza vaccine. V gene TRBV3-1 combines with J gene TRBJ2-2; 12 bases fit TRBD2. Material: PBMCs from blood, obtained about 40 days after vaccination. For the CDR3, the DNA is TGTGCCAGCAGCCCGACTAGCGGGAGTATCGCGAACACCGGGGAGCTGTTTTTT. It yields the protein CASSPTSGSIANTGELFF.